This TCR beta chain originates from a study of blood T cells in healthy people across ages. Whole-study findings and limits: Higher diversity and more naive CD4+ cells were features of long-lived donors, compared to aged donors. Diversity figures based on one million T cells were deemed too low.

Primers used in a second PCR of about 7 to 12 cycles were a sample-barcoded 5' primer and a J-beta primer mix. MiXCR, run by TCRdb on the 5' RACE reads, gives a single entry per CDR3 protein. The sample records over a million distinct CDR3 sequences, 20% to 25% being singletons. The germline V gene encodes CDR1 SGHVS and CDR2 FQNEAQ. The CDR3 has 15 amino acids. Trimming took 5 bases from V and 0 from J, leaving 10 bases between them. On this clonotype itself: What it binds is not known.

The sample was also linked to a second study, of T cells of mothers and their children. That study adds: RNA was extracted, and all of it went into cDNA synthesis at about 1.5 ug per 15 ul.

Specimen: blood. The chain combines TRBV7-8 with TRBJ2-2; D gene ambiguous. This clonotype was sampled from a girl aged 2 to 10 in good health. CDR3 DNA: TGTGCCAGCAGCAAACAGAACGCGAACACCGGGGAGCTGTTTTTT. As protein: CASSKQNANTGELFF.